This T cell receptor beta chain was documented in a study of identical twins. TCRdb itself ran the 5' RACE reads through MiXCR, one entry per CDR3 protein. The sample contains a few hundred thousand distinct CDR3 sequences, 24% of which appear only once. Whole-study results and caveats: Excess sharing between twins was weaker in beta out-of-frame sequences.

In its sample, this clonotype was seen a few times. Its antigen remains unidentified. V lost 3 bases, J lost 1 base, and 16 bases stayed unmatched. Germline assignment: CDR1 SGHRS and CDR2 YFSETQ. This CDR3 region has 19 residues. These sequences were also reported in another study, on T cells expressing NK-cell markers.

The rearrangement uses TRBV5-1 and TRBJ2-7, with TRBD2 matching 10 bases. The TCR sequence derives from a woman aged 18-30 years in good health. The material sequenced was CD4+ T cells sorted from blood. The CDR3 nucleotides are TGCGCCAGCAGCTCCGAGGGGGCTAGCGGGAGTTATTCATCCTACGAGCAGTACTTC. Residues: CASSSEGASGSYSSYEQYF.